The sample holds a few counts of the clone carrying this T cell receptor (beta chain). The same CDR3 arises from other DNA sequences in this sample as well. Original handling: Amplification of reference gene primers provided the estimated nucleated cell counts. Sequencing used immunoSEQ multiplex PCR; TCRdb keeps in-frame clones, though not all of them. V, J and clone size derive from that table, while D and trimming were established from the DNA sequence. In the table there are roughly 150,000 clones, about 83% of which are singletons. The CDR3 is made up of 14 amino acids. The germline CDR1 and CDR2 sequences are SNHLY and FYNNEI. V lost 3 bases and J lost 4, with 12 bases in between. These data come from a study of blood T cell repertoires in COVID-19. The wider study: The United States, Italy and Spain supplied acute and convalescent COVID-19 samples. In each case, the material was cDNA or gDNA derived from T cells, B-cell-depleted T cells, or PBMCs.

The TCR comes from a man between 70 and 80 years old who had recovered from COVID-19. The gene calls are TRBV2 and TRBJ1-1; tentative D call: TRBD1 (5 bases). The sequenced material came from peripheral blood. The CDR3 is CASSEGQGFTEAFF. CDR3 DNA: TGTGCCAGCAGTGAGGGGCAGGGCTTCACTGAAGCTTTCTTT.